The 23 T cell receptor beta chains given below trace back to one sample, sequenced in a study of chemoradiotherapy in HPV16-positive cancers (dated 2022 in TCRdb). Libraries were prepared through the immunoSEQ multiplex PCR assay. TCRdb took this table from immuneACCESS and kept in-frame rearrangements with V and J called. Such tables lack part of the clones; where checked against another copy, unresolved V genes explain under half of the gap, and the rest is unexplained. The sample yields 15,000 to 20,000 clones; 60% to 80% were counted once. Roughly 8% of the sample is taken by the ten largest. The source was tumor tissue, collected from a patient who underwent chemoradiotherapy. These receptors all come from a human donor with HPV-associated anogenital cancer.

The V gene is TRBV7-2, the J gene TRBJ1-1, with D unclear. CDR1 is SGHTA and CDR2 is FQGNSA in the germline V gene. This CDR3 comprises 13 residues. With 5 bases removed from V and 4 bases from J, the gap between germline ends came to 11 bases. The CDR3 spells CASSVQWGTEAFF. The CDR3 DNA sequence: TGTGCCAGCAGCGTACAGTGGGGCACTGAAGCTTTCTTT.

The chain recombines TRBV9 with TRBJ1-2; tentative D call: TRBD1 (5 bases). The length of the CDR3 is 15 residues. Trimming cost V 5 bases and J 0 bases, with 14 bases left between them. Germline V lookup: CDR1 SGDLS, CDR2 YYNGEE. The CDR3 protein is CASSSETDTNYGYTF. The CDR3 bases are TGTGCCAGCAGTTCCGAGACAGATACTAACTATGGCTACACCTTC. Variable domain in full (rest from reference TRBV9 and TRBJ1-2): DSGVTQTPKHLITATGQRVTLRCSPRSGDLSVYWYQQSLDQGLQFLIQYYNGEERAKGNILERFSAQQFPDLHSELNLSSLELGDSALYFCASSSETDTNYGYTFGSGTRLTVV.

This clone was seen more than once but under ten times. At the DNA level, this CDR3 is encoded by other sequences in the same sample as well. CDR3 region: CASSPGQKFYGYTF. The CDR3 DNA reads as TGCGCCAGCAGCCCGGGACAGAAATTCTATGGCTACACCTTC. The genes are TRBV5-1 and TRBJ1-2, with 7 bases fitting TRBD1. The J segment lost 4 bases and the V segment lost 4 bases, leaving 7 bases of the junction unmatched. Germline V CDR1 and CDR2: SGHRS, YFSETQ. This CDR3 region has 14 residues.

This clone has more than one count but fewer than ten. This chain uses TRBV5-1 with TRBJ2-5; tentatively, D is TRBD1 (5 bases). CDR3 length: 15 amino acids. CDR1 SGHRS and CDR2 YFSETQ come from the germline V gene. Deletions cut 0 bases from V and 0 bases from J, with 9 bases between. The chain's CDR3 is CASSLDGRDQETQYF. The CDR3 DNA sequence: TGCGCCAGCAGCTTGGACGGCAGGGACCAAGAGACCCAGTACTTC. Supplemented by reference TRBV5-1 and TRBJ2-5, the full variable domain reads KAGVTQTPRYLIKTRGQQVTLSCSPISGHRSVSWYQQTPGQGLQFLFEYFSETQRNKGNFPGRFSGRQFSNSRSEMNVSTLELGDSALYLCASSLDGRDQETQYFGPGTRLLVL.

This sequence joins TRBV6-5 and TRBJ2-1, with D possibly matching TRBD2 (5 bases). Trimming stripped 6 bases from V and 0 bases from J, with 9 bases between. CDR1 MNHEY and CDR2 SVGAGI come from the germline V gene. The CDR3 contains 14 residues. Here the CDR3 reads CASSSSGSYNEQFF. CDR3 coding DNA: TGTGCCAGCAGCTCCAGCGGCTCCTACAATGAGCAGTTCTTC.

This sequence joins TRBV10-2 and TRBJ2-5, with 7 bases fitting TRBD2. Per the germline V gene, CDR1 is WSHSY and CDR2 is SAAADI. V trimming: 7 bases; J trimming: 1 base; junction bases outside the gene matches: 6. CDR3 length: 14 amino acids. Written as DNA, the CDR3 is TGCGCCAGCAACCCCTCGGGGGGCCAAGAGACCCAGTACTTC. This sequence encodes CASNPSGGQETQYF.

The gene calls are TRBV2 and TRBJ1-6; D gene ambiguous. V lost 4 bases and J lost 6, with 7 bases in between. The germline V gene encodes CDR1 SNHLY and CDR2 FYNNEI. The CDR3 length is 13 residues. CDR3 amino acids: CASSAIGNSPLHF. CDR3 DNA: TGTGCCAGCAGTGCGATCGGTAATTCACCCCTCCACTTT.

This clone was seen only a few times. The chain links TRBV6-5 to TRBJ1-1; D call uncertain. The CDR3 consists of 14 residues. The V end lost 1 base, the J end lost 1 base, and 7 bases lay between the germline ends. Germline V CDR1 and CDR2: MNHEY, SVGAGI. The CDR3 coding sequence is TGTGCCAGCAGTTACTTGCCGACGAACACTGAAGCTTTCTTT. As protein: CASSYLPTNTEAFF.

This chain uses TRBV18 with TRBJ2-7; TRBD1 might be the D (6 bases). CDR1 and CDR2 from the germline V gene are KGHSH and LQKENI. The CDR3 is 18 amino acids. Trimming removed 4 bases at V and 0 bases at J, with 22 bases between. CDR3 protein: CASSRNSGTRWSSYEQYF. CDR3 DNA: TGTGCCAGCTCACGAAACTCCGGGACACGGTGGAGCTCCTACGAGCAGTACTTC. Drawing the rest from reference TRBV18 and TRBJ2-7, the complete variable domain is NAGVMQNPRHLVRRRGQEARLRCSPMKGHSHVYWYRQLPEEGLKFMVYLQKENIIDESGMPKERFSAEFPKEGPSILRIQQVVRGDSAAYFCASSRNSGTRWSSYEQYFGPGTRLTVT.

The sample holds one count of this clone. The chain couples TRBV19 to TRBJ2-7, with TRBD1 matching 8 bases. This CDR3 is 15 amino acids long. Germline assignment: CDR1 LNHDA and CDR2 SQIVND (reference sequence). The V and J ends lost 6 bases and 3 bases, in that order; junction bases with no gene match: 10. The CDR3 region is CASSRPGGGSYEQYF. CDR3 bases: TGTGCCAGTAGCCGGCCAGGGGGCGGAAGCTACGAGCAGTACTTC.

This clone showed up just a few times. The DNA for the CDR3 is TGTGCCAGCAGTAGCACAGGGGGCGCCGCGTCCACTGAAGCTTTCTTT. Protein: CASSSTGGAASTEAFF. The chain links TRBV6-6 to TRBJ1-1; 9 nucleotides align to TRBD1. CDR3 length: 16 residues. V was pared by 5 bases and J by 4 bases, with 11 bases of the junction left unmatched. Germline loops: CDR1 MNHNY, CDR2 SVGAGI (reference sequence).

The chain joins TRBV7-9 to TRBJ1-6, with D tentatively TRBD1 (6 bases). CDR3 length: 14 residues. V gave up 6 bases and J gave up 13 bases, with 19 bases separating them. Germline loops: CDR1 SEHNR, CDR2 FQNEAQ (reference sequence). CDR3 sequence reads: CASSLNQDRLPLHF. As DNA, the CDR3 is TGTGCCAGCAGTCTAAACCAAGACAGGCTGCCCCTCCACTTT.

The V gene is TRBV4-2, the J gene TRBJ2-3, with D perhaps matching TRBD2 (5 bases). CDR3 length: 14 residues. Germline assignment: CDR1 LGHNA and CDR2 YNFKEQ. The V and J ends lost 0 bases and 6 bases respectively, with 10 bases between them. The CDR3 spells CASSQDLRVDTQYF. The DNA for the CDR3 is TGTGCCAGCAGCCAAGATTTGCGGGTGGATACGCAGTATTTT.

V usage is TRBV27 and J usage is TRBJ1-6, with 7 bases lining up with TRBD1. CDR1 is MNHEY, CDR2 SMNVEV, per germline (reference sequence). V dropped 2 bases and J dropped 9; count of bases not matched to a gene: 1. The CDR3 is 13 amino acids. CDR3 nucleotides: TGTGCCAGCAGTTTACAGGGGGTTTCACCCCTCCACTTT. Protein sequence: CASSLQGVSPLHF.

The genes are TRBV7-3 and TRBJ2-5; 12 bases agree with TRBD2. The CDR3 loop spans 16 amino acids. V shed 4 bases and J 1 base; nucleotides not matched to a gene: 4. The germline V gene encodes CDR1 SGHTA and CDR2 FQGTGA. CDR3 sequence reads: CASSSGLAGPQETQYF. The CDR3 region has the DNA TGTGCCAGCAGCTCTGGACTAGCGGGGCCCCAAGAGACCCAGTACTTC.

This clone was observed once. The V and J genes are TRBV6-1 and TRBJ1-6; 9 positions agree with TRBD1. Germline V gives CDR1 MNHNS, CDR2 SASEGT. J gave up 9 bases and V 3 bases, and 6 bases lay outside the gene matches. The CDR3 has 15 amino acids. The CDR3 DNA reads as TGTGCCAGCAGTGATAACAGGGGGCGCAGTTCACCCCTCCACTTT. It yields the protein CASSDNRGRSSPLHF.

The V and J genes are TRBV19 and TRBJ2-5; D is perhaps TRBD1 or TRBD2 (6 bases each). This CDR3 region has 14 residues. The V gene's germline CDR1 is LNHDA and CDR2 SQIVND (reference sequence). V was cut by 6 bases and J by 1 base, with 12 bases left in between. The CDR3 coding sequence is TGTGCCAGTAGCAGCGGAGGGGGCCAAGAGACCCAGTACTTC. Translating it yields CASSSGGGQETQYF.

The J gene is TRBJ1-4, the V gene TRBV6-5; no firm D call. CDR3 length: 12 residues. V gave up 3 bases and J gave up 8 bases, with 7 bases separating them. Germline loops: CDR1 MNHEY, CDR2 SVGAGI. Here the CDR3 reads CASSYLGEKLFF. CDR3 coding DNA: TGTGCCAGCAGTTATCTAGGGGAAAAACTGTTTTTT.

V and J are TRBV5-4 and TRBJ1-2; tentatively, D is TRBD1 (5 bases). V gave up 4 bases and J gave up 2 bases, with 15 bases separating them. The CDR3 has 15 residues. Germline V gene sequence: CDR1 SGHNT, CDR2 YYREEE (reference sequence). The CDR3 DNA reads TGTGCCAGCAGCCGGGGGGGGACCGTCAACTATGGCTACACCTTC. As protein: CASSRGGTVNYGYTF.

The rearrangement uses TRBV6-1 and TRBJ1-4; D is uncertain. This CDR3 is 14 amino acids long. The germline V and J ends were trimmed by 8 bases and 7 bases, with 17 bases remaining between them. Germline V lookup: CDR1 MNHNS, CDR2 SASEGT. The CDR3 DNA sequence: TGTGCCAGCCGCTCCGGGATCCAAGCTGAAAAACTGTTTTTT. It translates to CASRSGIQAEKLFF.

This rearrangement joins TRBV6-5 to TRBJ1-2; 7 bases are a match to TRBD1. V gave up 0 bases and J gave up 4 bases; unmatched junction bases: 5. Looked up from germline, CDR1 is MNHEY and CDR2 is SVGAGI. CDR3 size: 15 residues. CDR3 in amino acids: CASSYSNRDSYGYTF. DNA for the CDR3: TGTGCCAGCAGTTACTCTAACCGGGACAGCTATGGCTACACCTTC.

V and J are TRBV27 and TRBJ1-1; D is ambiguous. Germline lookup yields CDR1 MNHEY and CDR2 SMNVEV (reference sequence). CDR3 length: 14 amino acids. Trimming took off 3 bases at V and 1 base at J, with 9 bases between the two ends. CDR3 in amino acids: CASSLAGENTEAFF. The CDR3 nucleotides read TGTGCCAGCAGTTTGGCCGGGGAGAACACTGAAGCTTTCTTT.

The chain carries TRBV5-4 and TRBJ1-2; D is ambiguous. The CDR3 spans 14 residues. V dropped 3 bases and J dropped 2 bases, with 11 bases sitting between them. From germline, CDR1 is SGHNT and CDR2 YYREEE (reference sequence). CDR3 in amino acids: CASSSPSENYGYTF. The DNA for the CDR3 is TGTGCCAGCAGCTCACCTTCAGAGAACTATGGCTACACCTTC.